Shown below are 10 T cell receptor beta chains from a single sample sequenced in a study of T cell repertoires in cytomegalovirus infection. TCRdb passed the reads through MiXCR, listing each CDR3 protein once. Among approximately 73,000 distinct CDR3 sequences, 35% to 45% were seen once, and the ten largest hold 80% to 95%. These receptors are not linked to any known antigen. The sample was CD8+ T cells from cultured PBMCs, taken from culture after CMV antigen stimulation. The receptors shown here come from a human donor in good health (CMV status not recorded). Some clones in this sample may be carry-over from other donors' samples.

The chain links TRBV28 to TRBJ2-7; 8 positions agree with TRBD1. The CDR3 consists of 16 residues. V shed 7 bases and J 3 bases; nucleotides not matched to a gene: 14. The germline V gene encodes CDR1 MDHEN and CDR2 SYDVKM. CDR3 in DNA: TGTGCCAGCACCATAAGTCATGGACAGGGTCGCTACGAGCAGTACTTC. Its protein product is CASTISHGQGRYEQYF.

The table lists this clonotype with a count of one. V and J are TRBV6-4 and TRBJ2-1; no clear D gene. This CDR3 has 14 residues. Germline-derived CDR1 and CDR2 are MRHNA and SNTAGT. Trimming took off 4 bases at V and 10 bases at J, with 17 bases between the two ends. The CDR3 spells CASSAAPAAGEQFF. CDR3 DNA sequence: TGTGCCAGCAGTGCGGCCCCTGCGGCCGGGGAGCAGTTCTTC.

The chain recombines TRBV7-6 with TRBJ1-1, with D uncertain. Germline assignment: CDR1 SGHVS and CDR2 FNYEAQ. The CDR3 is made up of 13 amino acids. With 5 bases removed from V and 2 bases from J, the gap between germline ends came to 9 bases. Here the CDR3 DNA reads TGTGCCAGCAGCCAGCAGGAAAACACTGAAGCTTTCTTT. This codes for CASSQQENTEAFF.

The V gene is TRBV9, the J gene TRBJ2-6, with D unclear. This CDR3 has 16 amino acids. Germline loops: CDR1 SGDLS, CDR2 YYNGEE. Trimming removed 3 bases from V and 4 bases from J, with 14 bases in between. The CDR3 sequence is CASSDPMVVGANVLTF. CDR3 DNA sequence: TGTGCCAGCAGCGACCCCATGGTCGTCGGGGCCAACGTCCTGACTTTC.

The V call is TRBV5-1, the J call TRBJ2-5; 9 bases map to TRBD1. Trimming removed 3 bases from V and 1 base from J; junction bases left unmatched: 4. This CDR3 region has 15 residues. CDR1 SGHRS and CDR2 YFSETQ come from the germline V gene. The CDR3 sequence is CASSSGTGIQETQYF. The DNA for the CDR3 is TGCGCCAGCAGCTCCGGGACAGGGATCCAAGAGACCCAGTACTTC.

This clonotype has just a few counts. The V gene is TRBV11-2, the J gene TRBJ2-7; 15 nucleotides align to TRBD2. The CDR3 spans 18 residues. Germline CDR1 and CDR2: SGHAT and FQNNGV. After removal of 6 bases from V and 1 base from J, the junction contained 10 bases not matched to a gene. The CDR3 sequence is CASSPTGLAGGQSYEQYF. CDR3 bases: TGTGCCAGCAGTCCCACGGGACTAGCGGGGGGCCAATCCTACGAGCAGTACTTC.

Many counts were recorded for this clonotype. The J gene is TRBJ2-1, the V gene TRBV7-2; 12 positions agree with TRBD1. V lost 5 bases to trimming and J lost 10 bases; unmatched junction nucleotides: 9. The CDR3 length is 15 residues. Germline V lookup: CDR1 SGHTA, CDR2 FQGNSA. CDR3 region: CASSARDRGLGEQFF. In nucleotides, the CDR3 is TGTGCCAGCAGCGCGCGGGACAGGGGGCTAGGGGAGCAGTTCTTC.

The CDR3 DNA reads as TGCGCCAGCAGCCAAAGCCTCGCGTTAGAGCAGTACTTC. Its protein product is CASSQSLALEQYF. This chain links TRBV4-1 with TRBJ2-7; no reliable D call. Trimming took 2 bases from V and 7 from J, leaving 12 bases between them. Germline V gene data show CDR1 as MGHRA and CDR2 as YSYEKL. The length of the CDR3 is 13 residues.

This chain links TRBV11-1 with TRBJ1-2; 10 bases are shared with TRBD1. The CDR3 extends over 15 amino acids. The J segment lost 3 bases and the V segment lost 5 bases, leaving 6 bases of the junction unmatched. CDR1 and CDR2 from the germline V gene are SGHAT and FQDESV (reference sequence). The CDR3 here is CASSILTGGDYGYTF. The CDR3 bases are TGTGCCAGCAGCATACTGACAGGGGGCGACTATGGCTACACCTTC.

This clonotype appeared many times. CDR3 protein: CASSLVGTGEYSNQPQHF. CDR3 in DNA: TGTGCCAGCAGCTTAGTTGGAACAGGGGAATATAGCAATCAGCCCCAGCATTTT. The chain employs TRBV7-8 and TRBJ1-5; TRBD1 agrees at 7 bases. Germline CDR1 is SGHVS and CDR2 is FQNEAQ. Losses at the gene ends were 1 base for V and 0 bases for J; bases not matched to a gene: 9. The CDR3 loop spans 18 amino acids.